The source of this T cell receptor (beta chain) is a study of shared clonotypes between healthy human individuals. General study points: Larger richness was generally estimated for naive than memory subsets. In contrast to clonotypes shared by all four donors, non-shared clonotypes had lower generation probabilities.

The V and J ends lost 3 bases and 10 bases respectively, with 6 bases between them. The CDR3 has 11 amino acids. Germline V gene data show CDR1 as SEHNR and CDR2 as FQNEAQ (reference sequence). Remarks on this clone: Its antigen is not known.

Only CD45RO-negative cells positively selected for CCR7 counted as naive CD8 cells, so terminally differentiated effector memory CD45RA+ cells were excluded. TCRdb's table, derived via immunoSEQ multiplex PCR, lists solely in-frame clones and lacks some. The table has around 2,000,000 clones, about 95% seen once; the top ten hold 1% to 1.5%. What was sequenced was naive CD8+ T cells sorted from blood. The chain has TRBV7-9 and TRBJ2-2; D is uncertain. This sequence was found in a young man in good health. The CDR3, as DNA: TGTGCCAGCAGCTTTGAGGAGGAGCTGTTTTTT. It translates to CASSFEEELFF. Variable domain in full (rest from reference TRBV7-9 and TRBJ2-2): DTGVSQNPRHKITKRGQNVTFRCDPISEHNRLYWYRQTLGQGPEFLTYFQNEAQLEKSRLLSDRFSAERPKGSFSTLEIQRTEQGDSAMYLCASSFEEELFFGEGSRLTVL.